The present T cell receptor (beta chain) was sequenced within a study of response to subunit inactivated influenza vaccine. As to this clonotype: Antigen specificity is unknown.

Points from the study as a whole: Seasonal influenza vaccination, on each occasion, was suggested by the authors to recruit few new T cells.

TCRdb recomputed calls from the RT-PCR reads with MiXCR, one row per CDR3 protein. The sample holds 550,000 to 650,000 distinct CDR3 sequences, over 9.5% seen once. Between the trimmed V and J ends, which lost 6 bases and 0 bases, there was a span of 9 bases. The CDR3 is 13 residues long. Germline V lookup: CDR1 MNHNS, CDR2 SASEGT. This TCR came from a man aged 50-60 years who received an inactivated influenza vaccine. The V call is TRBV6-1, the J call TRBJ2-7; D may be TRBD1 (5 bases). The specimen was PBMCs from blood, collected on the day of vaccination. The CDR3 coding sequence is TGTGCCAGCAGGGACATCAGCTCCTACGAGCAGTACTTC. This encodes CASRDISSYEQYF.